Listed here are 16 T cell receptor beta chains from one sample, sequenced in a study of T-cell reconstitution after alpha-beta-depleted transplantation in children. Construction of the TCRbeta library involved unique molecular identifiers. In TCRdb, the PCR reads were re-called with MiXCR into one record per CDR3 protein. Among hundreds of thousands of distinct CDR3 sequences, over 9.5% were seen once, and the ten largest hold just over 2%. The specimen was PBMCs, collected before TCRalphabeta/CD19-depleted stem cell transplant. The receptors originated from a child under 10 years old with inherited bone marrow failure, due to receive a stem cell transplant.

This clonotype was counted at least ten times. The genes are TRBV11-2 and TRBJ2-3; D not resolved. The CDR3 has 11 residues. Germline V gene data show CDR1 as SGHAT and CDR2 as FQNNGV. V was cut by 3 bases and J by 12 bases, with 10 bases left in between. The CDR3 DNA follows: TGTGCCAGCAGCTTGACGCGAGGCCAGTATTTT. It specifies CASSLTRGQYF. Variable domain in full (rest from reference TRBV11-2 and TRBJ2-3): EAGVAQSPRYKIIEKRQSVAFWCNPISGHATLYWYQQILGQGPKLLIQFQNNGVVDDSQLPKDRFSAERLKGVDSTLKIQPAKLEDSAVYLCASSLTRGQYFGPGTRLTVL.

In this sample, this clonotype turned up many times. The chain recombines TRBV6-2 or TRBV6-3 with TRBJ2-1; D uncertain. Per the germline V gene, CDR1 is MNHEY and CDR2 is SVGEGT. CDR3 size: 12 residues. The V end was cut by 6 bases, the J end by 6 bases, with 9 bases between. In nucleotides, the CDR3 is TGTGCCAGCAGCGACTTCAGCAATGAGCAGTTCTTC. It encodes CASSDFSNEQFF.

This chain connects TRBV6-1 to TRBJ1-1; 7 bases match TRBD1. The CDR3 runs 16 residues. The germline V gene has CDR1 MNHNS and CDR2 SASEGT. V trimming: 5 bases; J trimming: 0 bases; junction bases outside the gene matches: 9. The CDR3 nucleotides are TGTGCCAGCAGTCCCACTCCTCAGGGGGTGAACACTGAAGCTTTCTTT. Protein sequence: CASSPTPQGVNTEAFF.

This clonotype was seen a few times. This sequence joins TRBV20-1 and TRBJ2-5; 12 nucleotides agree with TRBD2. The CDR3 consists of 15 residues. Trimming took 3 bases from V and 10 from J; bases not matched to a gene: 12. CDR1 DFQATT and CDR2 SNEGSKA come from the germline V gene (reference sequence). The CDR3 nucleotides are TGCAGTGCTAGGTATCTAAGACTAGCGGGAGATGTCCAGTACTTC. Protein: CSARYLRLAGDVQYF.

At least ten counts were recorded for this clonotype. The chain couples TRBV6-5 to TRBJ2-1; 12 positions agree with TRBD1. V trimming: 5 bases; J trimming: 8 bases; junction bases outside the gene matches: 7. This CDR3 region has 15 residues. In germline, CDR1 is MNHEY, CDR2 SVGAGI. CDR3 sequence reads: CASSPRDRGLHEQFF. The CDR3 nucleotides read TGTGCCAGCAGTCCCCGGGACAGGGGGCTGCATGAGCAGTTCTTC.

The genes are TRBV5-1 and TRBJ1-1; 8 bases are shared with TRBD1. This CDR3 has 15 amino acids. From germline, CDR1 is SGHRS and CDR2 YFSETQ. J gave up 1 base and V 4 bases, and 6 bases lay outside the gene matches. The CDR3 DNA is TGCGCCAGCAGCGGGACAGGTTTGGAGAACACTGAAGCTTTCTTT. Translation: CASSGTGLENTEAFF.

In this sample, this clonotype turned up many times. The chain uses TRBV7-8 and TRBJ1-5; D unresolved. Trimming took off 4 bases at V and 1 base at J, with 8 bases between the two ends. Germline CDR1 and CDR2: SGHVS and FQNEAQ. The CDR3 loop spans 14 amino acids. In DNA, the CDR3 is TGTGCCAGCAGCTCCGGGGTCAGCAATCAGCCCCAGCATTTT. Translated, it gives CASSSGVSNQPQHF. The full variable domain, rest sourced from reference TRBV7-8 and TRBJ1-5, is GAGVSQSPRYKVAKRGQDVALRCDPISGHVSLFWYQQALGQGPEFLTYFQNEAQLDKSGLPSDRFFAERPEGSVSTLKIQRTQQEDSAVYLCASSSGVSNQPQHFGDGTRLSIL.

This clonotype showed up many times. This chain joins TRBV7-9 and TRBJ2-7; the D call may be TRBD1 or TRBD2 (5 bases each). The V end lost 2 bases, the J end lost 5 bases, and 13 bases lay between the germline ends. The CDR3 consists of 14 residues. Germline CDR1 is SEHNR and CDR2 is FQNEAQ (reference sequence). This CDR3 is CASSLTGRFDEQYF. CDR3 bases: TGTGCCAGCAGCTTAACGGGGCGTTTCGACGAGCAGTACTTC.

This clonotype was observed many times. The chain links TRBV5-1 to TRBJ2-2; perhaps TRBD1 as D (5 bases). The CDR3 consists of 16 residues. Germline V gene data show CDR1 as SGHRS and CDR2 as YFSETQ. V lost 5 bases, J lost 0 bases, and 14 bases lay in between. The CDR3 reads CASRKPGQSNTGELFF. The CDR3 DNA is TGCGCCAGCAGAAAACCAGGACAATCGAACACCGGGGAGCTGTTTTTT.

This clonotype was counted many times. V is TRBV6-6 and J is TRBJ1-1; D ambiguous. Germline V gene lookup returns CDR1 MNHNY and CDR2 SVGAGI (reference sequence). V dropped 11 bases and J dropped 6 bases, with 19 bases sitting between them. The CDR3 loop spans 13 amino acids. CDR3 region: CAGGEGGGAEAFF. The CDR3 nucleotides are TGTGCCGGCGGGGAGGGTGGAGGTGCTGAAGCTTTCTTT.

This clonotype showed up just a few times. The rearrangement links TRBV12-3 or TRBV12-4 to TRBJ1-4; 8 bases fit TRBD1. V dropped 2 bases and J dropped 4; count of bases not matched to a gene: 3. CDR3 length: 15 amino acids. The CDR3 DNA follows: TGTGCCAGCAGTTTACGGACAGGGTATAATGAAAAACTGTTTTTT. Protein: CASSLRTGYNEKLFF.

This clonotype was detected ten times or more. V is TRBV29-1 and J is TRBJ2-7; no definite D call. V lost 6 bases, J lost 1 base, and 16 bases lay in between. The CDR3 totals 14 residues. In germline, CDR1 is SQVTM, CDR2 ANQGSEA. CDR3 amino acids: CSVEPLSGSYEQYF. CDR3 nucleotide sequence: TGCAGCGTCGAGCCGCTAAGTGGTTCCTACGAGCAGTACTTC.

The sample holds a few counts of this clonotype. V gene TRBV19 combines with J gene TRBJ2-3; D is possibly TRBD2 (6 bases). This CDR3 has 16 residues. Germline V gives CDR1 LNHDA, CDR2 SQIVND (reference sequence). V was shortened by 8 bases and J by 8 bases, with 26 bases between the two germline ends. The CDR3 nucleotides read TGTGCCAGTGGACTCCCAGTGGACTACGATATGGGTACGCAGTATTTT. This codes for CASGLPVDYDMGTQYF.

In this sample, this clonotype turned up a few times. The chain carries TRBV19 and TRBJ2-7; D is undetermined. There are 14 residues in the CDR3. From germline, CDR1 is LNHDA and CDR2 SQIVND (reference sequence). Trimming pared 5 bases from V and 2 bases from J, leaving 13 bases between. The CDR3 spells CASSWGEGAYEQYF. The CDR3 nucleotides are TGTGCCAGTAGTTGGGGTGAAGGTGCCTACGAGCAGTACTTC.

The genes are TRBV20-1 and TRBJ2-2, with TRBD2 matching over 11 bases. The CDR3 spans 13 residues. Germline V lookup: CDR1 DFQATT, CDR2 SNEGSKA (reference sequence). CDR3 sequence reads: CGGLAANTGELFF. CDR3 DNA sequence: TGCGGGGGACTAGCGGCCAACACCGGGGAGCTGTTTTTT.

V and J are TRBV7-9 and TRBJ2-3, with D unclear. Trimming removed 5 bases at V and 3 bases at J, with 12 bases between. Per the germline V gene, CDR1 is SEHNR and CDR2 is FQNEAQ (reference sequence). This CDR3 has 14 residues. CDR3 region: CASSPPVRTDTQYF. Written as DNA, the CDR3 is TGTGCCAGCAGCCCTCCAGTGAGGACAGATACGCAGTATTTT.